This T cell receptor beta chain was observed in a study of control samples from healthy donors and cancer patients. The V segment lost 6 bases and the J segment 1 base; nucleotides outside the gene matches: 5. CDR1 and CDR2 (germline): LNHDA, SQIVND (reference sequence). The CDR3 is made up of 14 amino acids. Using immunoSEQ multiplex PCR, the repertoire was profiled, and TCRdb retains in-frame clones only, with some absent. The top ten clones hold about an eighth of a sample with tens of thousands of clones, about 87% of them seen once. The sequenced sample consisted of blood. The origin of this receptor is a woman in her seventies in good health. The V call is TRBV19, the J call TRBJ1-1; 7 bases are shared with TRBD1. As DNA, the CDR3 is TGTGCCAGTAGACTCAGACAGGGGAACACTGAAGCTTTCTTT. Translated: CASRLRQGNTEAFF.